This passage covers 30 T cell receptor beta chains from one sample sequenced in a study of T cell responses to AZD1222 COVID-19 vaccine. Here immunoSEQ multiplex PCR was the method, and the copy in TCRdb shows in-frame clones only, minus some. The table records roughly 200,000 clones, 90% to 95% of them present only once. The specimen was peripheral blood, collected 28 days after the second dose of the MenACWY control vaccine. The receptors shown here come from an adult who received the MenACWY meningococcal vaccine as a control.

The V call is TRBV21-1, the J call TRBJ1-2. TRBV21-1 represents a pseudogene. The CDR3 is made up of 16 amino acids. For the CDR3, the DNA is TGTGCCAGCAGCAAATGGTGGGGATATGCTAACTATGGCTACACCTTC. Amino acid sequence: CASSKWWGYANYGYTF.

The chain has TRBV7-2 and TRBJ1-5, with no clear D. V was pared by 5 bases and J by 5 bases, with 19 bases between. The CDR3 length is 16 residues. In germline, CDR1 is SGHTA, CDR2 FQGNSA. The CDR3 is CASSQGYTLHYQPQHF. Written as DNA, the CDR3 is TGTGCCAGCAGCCAAGGCTACACCCTTCATTATCAGCCCCAGCATTTT.

The chain employs TRBV10-3 and TRBJ1-1, with D hard to call. The CDR3 loop spans 13 amino acids. Trimming pared 7 bases from V and 2 bases from J, leaving 11 bases between. Germline CDR1 and CDR2: ENHRY and SYGVKD. Here the CDR3 DNA reads TGTGCCATCACTAGGGAGGTCAACACTGAAGCTTTCTTT. This codes for CAITREVNTEAFF.

V is TRBV6-1 and J is TRBJ1-2; TRBD1 might be the D (6 bases). V dropped 2 bases and J dropped 6 bases, with 13 bases sitting between them. Germline V gene sequence: CDR1 MNHNS, CDR2 SASEGT. The CDR3 runs 14 residues. This chain's CDR3 is CASSEQGKGDGYTF. CDR3 DNA: TGTGCCAGCAGTGAACAGGGGAAGGGAGATGGCTACACCTTC.

The V and J genes are TRBV6-5 and TRBJ2-7; D may be TRBD1 (7 bases). Germline V gene data show CDR1 as MNHEY and CDR2 as SVGAGI. CDR3 length: 14 amino acids. Trimming took 8 bases from V and 2 from J, leaving 16 bases between them. CDR3 residues: CASRFRGRTYEQYF. The CDR3 DNA sequence: TGTGCCAGCCGGTTCAGGGGGAGGACCTACGAGCAGTACTTC.

This clone has a single count. The J gene is TRBJ2-7, the V gene TRBV28; no reliable D call. CDR3 length: 13 residues. The V end lost 7 bases, the J end lost 0 bases, and 10 bases lay between the germline ends. Germline CDR1 MDHEN, CDR2 SYDVKM. The CDR3 bases are TGTGCCAGCACCCGCCCGAGCTCCTACGAGCAGTACTTC. It specifies CASTRPSSYEQYF.

V usage is TRBV14 and J usage is TRBJ1-1; TRBD1 matches at 8 bases. The germline V gene has CDR1 SGHDN and CDR2 FVKESK. The CDR3 runs 12 residues. Trimming removed 2 bases from V and 13 bases from J; junction bases left unmatched: 6. The CDR3: CASSQSWDRCFF. CDR3 nucleotides: TGTGCCAGCAGCCAATCCTGGGACAGGTGTTTCTTT.

The CDR3 loop reads CASSPADRSETQYF. Written as DNA, the CDR3 is TGTGCCAGCAGCCCAGCTGACAGGTCCGAGACCCAGTACTTC. The chain recombines TRBV3-1 (or the pseudogene TRBV3-2) with TRBJ2-5; possible D gene TRBD1, 6 bases. Trimming removed 4 bases from V and 5 bases from J, with 14 bases in between. The CDR3 runs 14 residues. CDR1 and CDR2 from the germline V gene are LGHDT and YNNKEL (reference sequence).

This rearrangement joins TRBV5-1 to TRBJ1-1, with a weak D call TRBD1 (5 bases). Deletions cut 1 base from V and 2 bases from J, with 15 bases between. Per the germline V gene, CDR1 is SGHRS and CDR2 is YFSETQ. The CDR3 is made up of 16 amino acids. The CDR3 protein is CASSLRGPPENTEAFF. CDR3 DNA sequence: TGCGCCAGCAGCTTGAGGGGTCCCCCAGAAAACACTGAAGCTTTCTTT.

V usage is TRBV5-1 and J usage is TRBJ2-7, with 9 bases matching TRBD2. The J segment lost 4 bases and the V segment lost 3 bases, leaving 5 bases of the junction unmatched. The germline V gene encodes CDR1 SGHRS and CDR2 YFSETQ. The CDR3 totals 14 residues. CDR3 sequence: CASSSGTSWYEQYF. DNA for the CDR3: TGCGCCAGCAGCTCCGGGACTAGCTGGTACGAGCAGTACTTC.

The J gene is TRBJ2-7, the V gene TRBV7-9; 8 positions agree with TRBD1. Looked up from germline, CDR1 is SEHNR and CDR2 is FQNEAQ (reference sequence). The CDR3 loop spans 14 amino acids. Trimming cost V 5 bases and J 0 bases; bases outside gene matches: 3. Written as DNA, the CDR3 is TGTGCCAGCAGCCGGGACAGGAGCTCCTACGAGCAGTACTTC. Its protein is CASSRDRSSYEQYF.

In its sample, this clone was seen once. The chain is built from TRBV28 and TRBJ1-3; D is perhaps TRBD1 (5 bases). The CDR3 spans 15 residues. From germline, CDR1 is MDHEN and CDR2 SYDVKM. V was clipped by 7 bases and J by 0 bases, with 13 bases between them. CDR3 DNA: TGTGCCAGCAAACAAAAGGGGATCTCTGGAAACACCATATATTTT. It codes for CASKQKGISGNTIYF.

This clone has only a few counts. The CDR3 loop reads CASSDAWDSPLHF. The DNA of the CDR3 is TGTGCCAGCAGTGACGCCTGGGATTCACCCCTCCACTTT. The chain is built from TRBV6-1 and TRBJ1-6, with D unresolved. Germline CDR1 is MNHNS and CDR2 is SASEGT. This CDR3 has 13 amino acids. Trimming took off 3 bases at V and 8 bases at J, with 8 bases between the two ends.

The chain is built from TRBV10-1 and TRBJ1-1; D is ambiguous. Trimming pared 7 bases from V and 4 bases from J, leaving 19 bases between. The V gene's germline CDR1 is WNHNN and CDR2 SYGVQD (reference sequence). The CDR3 contains 15 residues. CDR3 nucleotide sequence: TGCGCCAGCACAGAGAGTAGGACGACGAGCACTGAAGCTTTCTTT. Translated, it gives CASTESRTTSTEAFF.

The rearrangement links TRBV19 to TRBJ1-6; D not resolved. Germline V lookup: CDR1 LNHDA, CDR2 SQIVND (reference sequence). V was shortened by 3 bases and J by 9 bases, with 6 bases between the two germline ends. The CDR3 has 12 residues. This chain's CDR3 is CASSIVSSPLHF. The CDR3 DNA reads as TGTGCCAGTAGTATCGTCTCTTCACCCCTCCACTTT.

This chain links TRBV5-1 with TRBJ1-1; D is unclear. CDR1 and CDR2 from the germline V gene are SGHRS and YFSETQ. The length of the CDR3 is 13 residues. Trimming removed 0 bases from V and 3 bases from J, with 6 bases in between. Written as DNA, the CDR3 is TGCGCCAGCAGCTTGGGGAGGGACACTGAAGCTTTCTTT. It codes for CASSLGRDTEAFF.

The V and J genes are TRBV4-1 and TRBJ2-1; 7 bases align to TRBD2. The CDR3 totals 17 residues. CDR1 MGHRA and CDR2 YSYEKL come from the germline V gene. V dropped 0 bases and J dropped 4; count of bases not matched to a gene: 9. CDR3: CASSQEGPSGPYNEQFF. DNA of the CDR3: TGCGCCAGCAGCCAAGAAGGACCTAGCGGACCGTACAATGAGCAGTTCTTC.

The V and J genes are TRBV6-2 or TRBV6-3 and TRBJ1-5, with no clear D. Germline V gene sequence: CDR1 MNHEY, CDR2 SVGEGT. This CDR3 contains 13 residues. V was trimmed by 5 bases and J by 7 bases, leaving 12 bases between them. The CDR3 nucleotides read TGTGCCAGCAGTCGCCGTGCGAGGCAGCCCCAGCATTTT. As protein: CASSRRARQPQHF.

The CDR3 region has the DNA TGTGCCTGGAAACCACAGGGGGCCAGCTCCTACAATGAGCAGTTCTTC. Translation gives CAWKPQGASSYNEQFF. The rearrangement links TRBV30 to TRBJ2-1, with 9 positions matching TRBD1. Germline V gene sequence: CDR1 GTSNPN, CDR2 SVGIG (reference sequence). Germline trimming cut 4 bases from V and 0 bases from J; bases unmatched to any gene: 7. The CDR3 consists of 16 residues.

The chain carries TRBV2 and TRBJ1-1; unclear D gene. The CDR3 contains 14 residues. Between the trimmed V and J ends, which lost 0 bases and 1 base, there was a span of 6 bases. Germline V lookup: CDR1 SNHLY, CDR2 FYNNEI. For the CDR3, the DNA is TGTGCCAGCAGTGAAGCCGAGTCGAACACTGAAGCTTTCTTT. It codes for CASSEAESNTEAFF.

This sequence joins TRBV12-3 or TRBV12-4 and TRBJ1-6; D gene ambiguous. The CDR3 length is 12 residues. V lost 6 bases to trimming and J lost 9 bases, with 9 bases between them. CDR3 in DNA: TGTGCCAGCAGCCCCCCCGGTTCACCCCTCCACTTT. Encoded protein: CASSPPGSPLHF.

V is TRBV4-1 and J is TRBJ2-1; D not certain. CDR1 and CDR2 (germline): MGHRA, YSYEKL. V dropped 1 base and J dropped 0 bases, with 10 bases sitting between them. The CDR3 loop spans 16 amino acids. CDR3 nucleotide sequence: TGCGCCAGCAGCCAAGTCAATCTGATCTCCTACAATGAGCAGTTCTTC. It codes for CASSQVNLISYNEQFF.

In DNA form, the CDR3 reads TGTGCCATCAAACGGGACAGTTTGAACACTGAAGCTTTCTTT. Encoded protein: CAIKRDSLNTEAFF. V usage is TRBV10-3 and J usage is TRBJ1-1, with 7 nucleotides matching TRBD1. Germline V gene lookup returns CDR1 ENHRY and CDR2 SYGVKD. The CDR3 covers 14 residues. The trim removed 7 bases at V and 0 bases at J, leaving 5 bases unmatched.

In this sample, this clone turned up once. This sample also contains other DNA sequences that code for the same CDR3. V and J are TRBV19 and TRBJ1-1; maybe TRBD1 (5 bases). This CDR3 is 15 amino acids long. The V gene lost 6 bases and the J gene lost 0 bases, with 14 bases spanning the gap. From germline, CDR1 is LNHDA and CDR2 SQIVND (reference sequence). The DNA for the CDR3 is TGTGCCAGTAGCCGGGACGGCTCCATGAACACTGAAGCTTTCTTT. It is translated as CASSRDGSMNTEAFF.

The V and J genes are TRBV6-6 and TRBJ1-1; D is perhaps TRBD1 (5 bases). This CDR3 spans 16 amino acids. V lost 5 bases and J 0 bases, leaving 16 bases between the germline ends. Germline assignment: CDR1 MNHNY and CDR2 SVGAGI (reference sequence). The CDR3 is CASSAGGLIVNTEAFF. CDR3 coding DNA: TGTGCCAGCAGTGCGGGGGGACTAATAGTGAACACTGAAGCTTTCTTT.

This clone was seen a few times. V and J are TRBV2 and TRBJ2-6; D possibly corresponds to TRBD1 (5 bases). This CDR3 has 15 amino acids. Germline V gives CDR1 SNHLY, CDR2 FYNNEI. V was shortened by 7 bases and J by 0 bases, with 10 bases between the two germline ends. The CDR3 coding sequence is TGTGCCAGCAACATTGACAGCTCTGGGGCCAACGTCCTGACTTTC. This encodes CASNIDSSGANVLTF.

The chain uses TRBV19 and TRBJ1-5, with D hard to call. The CDR3 has 13 amino acids. Germline CDR1 reads LNHDA; CDR2 reads SQIVND (reference sequence). Trimming took off 6 bases at V and 5 bases at J, with 11 bases between the two ends. CDR3 in DNA: TGTGCCAGTAGCCAGGACCTTCATCAGCCCCAGCATTTT. Residues: CASSQDLHQPQHF.

The CDR3 DNA reads as TGTGCCAGCAGTTTATCTCAGGGGATTAACTATGGCTACACCTTC. Its translation: CASSLSQGINYGYTF. The V call is TRBV27, the J call TRBJ1-2, with a weak D call TRBD1 (6 bases). Germline V gene lookup returns CDR1 MNHEY and CDR2 SMNVEV (reference sequence). Trimming left V 0 bases short and J 1 base short, with 9 bases between. The CDR3 has 15 residues.

The chain recombines TRBV10-3 with TRBJ2-4, with D uncertain. Germline CDR1 ENHRY, CDR2 SYGVKD. The CDR3 consists of 15 residues. V was shortened by 0 bases and J by 1 base, with 7 bases between the two germline ends. CDR3 nucleotide sequence: TGTGCCATCAGTGAGTCGACGACTGCCAAAAACATTCAGTACTTC. Translating gives CAISESTTAKNIQYF.

The rearrangement joins TRBV18 to TRBJ2-3; unclear D gene. Germline CDR1 and CDR2: KGHSH and LQKENI. Between the trimmed V and J ends, which lost 3 bases and 4 bases, there was a span of 11 bases. There are 14 residues in the CDR3. CDR3 nucleotides: TGTGCCAGCTCACCCCAAGCAGGCTCAGATACGCAGTATTTT. Encoded protein: CASSPQAGSDTQYF. Full variable domain (outside the CDR3, taken from reference TRBV18 and TRBJ2-3): NAGVMQNPRHLVRRRGQEARLRCSPMKGHSHVYWYRQLPEEGLKFMVYLQKENIIDESGMPKERFSAEFPKEGPSILRIQQVVRGDSAAYFCASSPQAGSDTQYFGPGTRLTVL.